This TCR beta chain was captured by sequencing in a study of graft-versus-host responses after intestinal transplantation. Study overall: Multivisceral, liver-intestinal, or isolated intestinal transplants were given to recipients. Broader study findings: Some patients had graft-donor T cell macrochimerism, and their allografts showed high graft-versus-host to host-versus-graft clonal ratios. Recipient bone marrow held GvH clones, some seen earlier in ileum or blood. Early post-transplant HvG declines showed an association with peak circulating GvH clone levels.

The protocol was immunoSEQ multiplex PCR, while the TCRdb copy is restricted to in-frame clones and leaves out a portion. The sample includes 65,000 to 85,000 clones, roughly 91% of them seen just once. To note about this clone: Antigen specificity is unknown.

With 0 bases clipped from V and 9 bases from J, the junction kept 10 bases outside the gene matches. The length of the CDR3 is 16 residues. Germline V gene data show CDR1 as SGDLS and CDR2 as YYNGEE. The source of this sequence is a human donor who was the organ donor for an intestinal transplant. Sequences were derived from unstimulated CD8+ T cells sorted from spleen or lymph node cells, sampled before transplant. The chain is built from TRBV9 and TRBJ2-2, with 8 bases aligning to TRBD1. The CDR3 DNA reads TGTGCCAGCAGCGTAGACTCTTACAGGGGGTACCGGGAGCTGTTTTTT. Its protein is CASSVDSYRGYRELFF.